Listed below are T cell receptor beta chains from one sample, sequenced in a study of beta chain features in type 1 diabetes. Generated by immunoSEQ multiplex PCR, the TCRdb table keeps only in-frame clones and is missing some. In the table there are 640,000 or so clones, 11% to 15% of which are singletons. Sequencing was done on a sample of naive CD4+ T cells from blood. These receptors were obtained from a young man with type 1 diabetes. The CDR3 runs from the conserved cysteine through the conserved F or W. The order of the fields is CDR3 protein, CDR3 DNA, clone size, D gene, V gene, J gene. A D gene is named only where the DNA matches it firmly. Size is omitted from some rows. Given values are once, few, many or a class for expanded clones.

CASSPRGRNSYEQYF,TGTGCCAGCAGCCCCCGGGGGAGGAACTCCTACGAGCAGTACTTC,few,.,TRBV9,TRBJ2-7
CASKVGLGYEQYF,TGTGCCAGCAAGGTCGGACTGGGATACGAGCAGTACTTC,.,.,TRBV2,TRBJ2-7
CASSLPGTEVETQYF,TGTGCCAGCAGTCTCCCGGGAACAGAGGTGGAGACCCAGTACTTC,.,.,TRBV25-1,TRBJ2-5
CASRPNRGGREKLFF,TGTGCCAGCAGACCGAACAGGGGAGGGCGTGAAAAACTGTTTTTT,.,TRBD1,TRBV6-6,TRBJ1-4
CASSPTVPPEKLFF,TGTGCCAGCAGCCCGACAGTCCCTCCTGAAAAACTGTTTTTT,.,.,TRBV6-6,TRBJ1-4
CASSARGYPGRTEAFF,TGTGCCAGCAGTGCGAGAGGTTATCCAGGGAGAACTGAAGCTTTCTTT,few,.,TRBV25-1,TRBJ1-1
CASSSPRRRNTGELFF,TGTGCCAGCAGTTCCCCCAGGAGGCGGAACACCGGGGAGCTGTTTTTT,.,.,TRBV28,TRBJ2-2
CSVRTGPTDTQYF,TGCAGCGTCCGGACAGGACCCACAGATACGCAGTATTTT,.,TRBD1,TRBV29-1,TRBJ2-3
CASSLTGLLLEQYF,TGTGCCAGCAGCTTAACAGGACTACTGCTGGAGCAGTACTTC,.,.,TRBV7-9,TRBJ2-7
CASSQDRDYGYTF,TGCGCCAGCAGCCAAGATCGAGACTATGGCTACACCTTC,few,.,TRBV4-1,TRBJ1-2
CASSSGTSGTRTDTQYF,TGTGCCAGCAGCTCCGGGACTAGCGGGACCCGAACGGATACGCAGTATTTT,few,TRBD2,TRBV7-2,TRBJ2-3
CASSLIRKDRGTDTQYF,TGTGCCAGCAGCTTAATTAGGAAGGACAGGGGGACAGATACGCAGTATTTT,.,TRBD1,TRBV11-2,TRBJ2-3
CSVAKLAGVSYNEQFF,TGCAGCGTTGCCAAACTAGCGGGAGTGTCCTACAATGAGCAGTTCTTC,few,TRBD2,TRBV29-1,TRBJ2-1
CASSRWAMGGVNGYTF,TGTGCCAGCAGCCGTTGGGCAATGGGAGGGGTTAATGGCTACACCTTC,few,.,TRBV7-2,TRBJ1-2
CASSLPMNTEAFF,TGTGCCAGCAGCCTCCCGATGAACACTGAAGCTTTCTTT,.,.,TRBV7-9,TRBJ1-1
CASSKGTGTGGYNEQFF,TGTGCCAGCAGCAAAGGCACCGGGACAGGGGGGTACAATGAGCAGTTCTTC,.,TRBD1,TRBV5-4,TRBJ2-1